The 10 T cell receptor beta chains presented below share a single source sample, sequenced in a study of Graves' ophthalmopathy and Graves' hyperthyroidism (dated by TCRdb to 2016 to 2019). The run used an Illumina HiSeq 2000. TCR beta CDR3 regions were amplified from RNA transcripts for repertoire sequencing. HTBI primers and the Qiagen OneStep RT-PCR kit were used in a first-round RT-PCR, which was followed by a second-round multiplex PCR, size selection and purification. Using fastp trimming at Q25 and MiXCR clonotype assembly, TCRdb reanalyzed the public sequencing data and kept in-frame beta chains. Here each entry gathers all rows of one CDR3 protein and keeps the most common genes and DNA. Present in this sample are around 1.1 million distinct CDR3 sequences, roughly two fifths of which were seen just once. In total, the top ten clones hold 11% of the sample. The sample comprised peripheral blood or thyroid tissue (not recorded which). The receptors shown here come from an adult man with Graves' hyperthyroidism.

The chain combines TRBV25-1 with TRBJ2-7, with D possibly called TRBD1 or TRBD2 (5 bases each). CDR3 length equals 15 residues. V lost 3 bases to trimming and J lost 3 bases, with 15 bases between them. CDR1 and CDR2 (germline): MGHDK, SYGVNS. The DNA of the CDR3 is TGTGCCAGCAGTGAGGAAGGAGGTGGGGGCTACGAGCAGTACTTC. Its translation is CASSEEGGGGYEQYF.

This clonotype appeared many times. V usage is TRBV7-3 and J usage is TRBJ1-6; no clear D gene. The CDR3 totals 13 residues. Germline CDR1 reads SGHTA; CDR2 reads FQGTGA. V was clipped by 4 bases and J by 7 bases, with 8 bases between them. The CDR3 bases are TGTGCCAGCAGCTCCGAGCCCAATTCACCCCTCCACTTT. Protein sequence: CASSSEPNSPLHF.

The genes are TRBV6-5 and TRBJ1-4, with D hard to call. Between the trimmed V and J ends, which lost 1 base and 0 bases, there was a span of 9 bases. The CDR3 is made up of 16 amino acids. CDR1 MNHEY and CDR2 SVGAGI come from the germline V gene. The CDR3 loop is CASSYLAGATNEKLFF. Written as DNA, the CDR3 is TGTGCCAGCAGTTACTTGGCTGGGGCAACTAATGAAAAACTGTTTTTT.

This clonotype was counted a few times. At one boundary the junction diverges from the germline segment, which might be a read error. CDR3 sequence (DNA): TGTGCCAGCAGCAGGACAGGGGACCCCACCTTC. The encoded protein is CASSRTGDPTF. The genes are TRBV5-1 and TRBJ1-2; TRBD1 matches 9 bases. Germline CDR1 reads SGHRS; CDR2 reads YFSETQ. The CDR3 spans 11 residues. Looking up the rest from reference TRBV5-1 and TRBJ1-2 gives the full variable domain: KAGVTQTPRYLIKTRGQQVTLSCSPISGHRSVSWYQQTPGQGLQFLFEYFSETQRNKGNFPGRFSGRQFSNSRSEMNVSTLELGDSALYLCASSRTGDPTFGSGTRLTVV.

The chain recombines TRBV29-1 with TRBJ1-1; 8 positions agree with TRBD1. Unmatched junction bases numbered 10, after V lost 7 bases and J lost 3 bases. The V gene's germline CDR1 is SQVTM and CDR2 ANQGSEA. The CDR3 has 14 residues. The CDR3 is CSGGLGQGYTEAFF. The DNA of the CDR3 is TGCAGCGGCGGCCTCGGACAGGGATACACTGAAGCTTTCTTT.

This clonotype was observed many times. The rearrangement joins TRBV10-1 to TRBJ2-5; D could derive from TRBD1 or TRBD2 (5 bases each). Trimming left V 8 bases short and J 3 bases short, with 10 bases between. The CDR3 runs to 12 residues. The germline gives CDR1 WNHNN, CDR2 SYGVQD (reference sequence). The CDR3 protein is CASRGDEETQYF. The CDR3 DNA sequence: TGCGCCAGCCGAGGGGACGAAGAGACCCAGTACTTC.

This clonotype has only a few counts. One end of the junction varies from germline; a read error may be responsible. The V and J genes are TRBV10-2 and TRBJ2-7; 7 nucleotides align to TRBD1. In germline, CDR1 is WSHSY, CDR2 SAAADI. This CDR3 spans 15 amino acids. The CDR3 reads CASSLHRDSPYEQYF. The CDR3 nucleotides read TGTGCCAGCAGCCTTCACCGGGACAGTCCCTACGAGCAGTACTTC.

This clonotype showed up many times. The chain has TRBV10-3 and TRBJ1-5; D may be TRBD1 (5 bases). CDR3 length: 18 amino acids. Between the trimmed V and J ends, which lost 2 bases and 3 bases, there was a span of 20 bases. Germline-derived CDR1 and CDR2 are ENHRY and SYGVKD. CDR3 in DNA: TGTGCCATCAGTGAGGATGGCCCGGGGCTAACCAACAATCAGCCCCAGCATTTT. Its translation is CAISEDGPGLTNNQPQHF.

This clonotype has ten or more counts. The chain links TRBV19 to TRBJ2-7; D not certain. The CDR3 contains 12 residues. The germline V and J ends were trimmed by 4 bases and 2 bases, with 6 bases remaining between them. Germline values: CDR1 LNHDA, CDR2 SQIVND (reference sequence). The DNA for the CDR3 is TGTGCCAGTAGTACAGCAGCCTACGAGCAGTACTTC. This codes for CASSTAAYEQYF.

This clonotype was observed many times. In nucleotides, the CDR3 is TGCAGCGGGACTACAGGGGGCGCGGGAAACACCATATATTTT. Translated: CSGTTGGAGNTIYF. V and J are TRBV29-1 and TRBJ1-3, with TRBD1 matching over 9 bases. The CDR3 has 14 amino acids. Germline CDR1 is SQVTM and CDR2 is ANQGSEA. The ends lost 7 bases at V and 4 bases at J; junction bases unmatched: 8.